This T cell receptor (beta chain) appears in the sequencing data of a study of T-cell reconstitution after alpha-beta-depleted transplantation in children. Using unique molecular identifiers, the investigators prepared the TCRbeta library. One entry per CDR3 protein, called by TCRdb with MiXCR from the PCR reads. The sample has fewer than 700,000 distinct CDR3 sequences, 23% seen once. Notes on this clonotype: What it recognizes is unknown.

Overall study findings and caveats: It was newly produced T cells that mostly accounted for T-cell counts and diversity one year after transplant. By about two months after transplant, alpha-beta T cells reportedly arose from several hundred graft clones that had expanded. Several patients had high TCRbeta diversity at day 60; it came from surviving recipient T cells and thymic progenitors.

Per the germline V gene, CDR1 is SGHAT and CDR2 is FQNNGV. J was trimmed by 6 bases and V by 5 bases; bases with no gene match: 15. The CDR3 loop spans 17 amino acids. Specimen: PBMCs, mostly from graft donor cells, collected 360 days after TCRalphabeta/CD19-depleted stem cell transplant. The TCR originated in a boy under three years old who had a stem cell transplant for acute myeloid leukemia, so the T cells may come from the graft donor. The chain combines TRBV11-2 with TRBJ2-1; 8 nucleotides match TRBD1. The CDR3 loop reads CASSRRMDRVWVNEQFF. The CDR3, as DNA: TGTGCCAGCAGCCGCCGGATGGACAGGGTGTGGGTCAATGAGCAGTTCTTC.